Sequencing of this TCR beta chain was carried out in a study of cytomegalovirus exposure and HLA in healthy donors. The method was immunoSEQ multiplex PCR; TCRdb's version includes in-frame clones alone and lacks a portion of them. The sample has 200,000 to 300,000 clones; around 85% are singletons. Per germline, CDR1 MNHEY and CDR2 SMNVEV (reference sequence). The CDR3 is made up of 13 amino acids. The V end was cut by 6 bases, the J end by 0 bases, with 7 bases between. The chain links TRBV27 to TRBJ2-3, with no clear D. The specimen sequenced was PBMCs. This sequence originates from a woman between 25 and 40 years old in good health and CMV-seropositive. The CDR3 protein is CASRRSSTDTQYF. The CDR3, as DNA: TGTGCCAGCAGACGGTCAAGCACAGATACGCAGTATTTT.